Below are 14 T cell receptor beta chains sequenced from a single sample in a study of control samples from healthy donors and cancer patients. Clones were read by immunoSEQ multiplex PCR, and TCRdb kept only the in-frame ones, dropping some. The profile shows approximately 150,000 clones, around nine tenths of them singletons. Source material: blood. The receptors derive from a man younger than 30 in good health.

This clone has just one count. The V call is TRBV7-9, the J call TRBJ2-1, with 9 nucleotides matching TRBD2. Germline CDR1 and CDR2: SEHNR and FQNEAQ (reference sequence). Trimming took 3 bases from V and 5 from J; bases not matched to a gene: 5. This CDR3 region has 15 residues. The DNA of the CDR3 is TGTGCCAGCAGCTTTCCGGGACTAGCTGACAATGAGCAGTTCTTC. This gives the protein CASSFPGLADNEQFF.

This chain connects TRBV9 to TRBJ2-2; 12 bases are shared with TRBD2. Germline V gene sequence: CDR1 SGDLS, CDR2 YYNGEE. The CDR3 spans 17 residues. J gave up 4 bases and V 4 bases, and 8 bases lay outside the gene matches. Here the CDR3 reads CASSPGLAGHVTGELFF. In nucleotides, the CDR3 is TGTGCCAGCAGCCCTGGACTAGCGGGACATGTCACCGGGGAGCTGTTTTTT. Full variable domain (outside the CDR3, taken from reference TRBV9 and TRBJ2-2): DSGVTQTPKHLITATGQRVTLRCSPRSGDLSVYWYQQSLDQGLQFLIQYYNGEERAKGNILERFSAQQFPDLHSELNLSSLELGDSALYFCASSPGLAGHVTGELFFGEGSRLTVL.

V is TRBV12-3 or TRBV12-4 and J is TRBJ2-1, with D possibly matching TRBD1 (5 bases). V lost 6 bases, J lost 4 bases, and 10 bases lay in between. The CDR3 has 13 residues. The CDR3 protein is CASSRTLYNEQFF. The DNA for the CDR3 is TGTGCCAGCAGCCGGACACTGTACAATGAGCAGTTCTTC.

V gene TRBV21-1 combines with J gene TRBJ2-7; the table's D call of TRBD2 was not tested on the DNA. TRBV21-1 is a recognized pseudogene. The length of the CDR3 is 10 residues. CDR3 in DNA: TGTGCCGTCCACCGGAGTCGGCAGTACTTC. Translated, it gives CAVHRSRQYF.

The CDR3 loop is CASSPRGTSLGYTF. As DNA, the CDR3 is TGTGCCAGCAGCCCACGTGGAACATCGCTTGGCTACACCTTC. The chain combines TRBV11-2 with TRBJ1-2; D is unclear. This CDR3 is built from 14 residues. Trimming cost V 5 bases and J 7 bases, with 17 bases left between them. CDR1 and CDR2 (germline): SGHAT, FQNNGV.

This chain links TRBV30 with TRBJ1-1; no clear D. Trimming took 5 bases from V and 10 from J, leaving 5 bases between them. Germline V gene sequence: CDR1 GTSNPN, CDR2 SVGIG (reference sequence). The CDR3 runs 8 residues. CDR3 nucleotide sequence: TGTGCCTGGGGCGGAGCTTTCTTT. Translated, it gives CAWGGAFF.

V gene TRBV6-5 combines with J gene TRBJ1-6; 8 nucleotides match TRBD1. CDR3 size: 14 residues. The junction had 1 base not matched to a gene; V was cut back by 9 bases and J by 0 bases. Germline V lookup: CDR1 MNHEY, CDR2 SVGAGI. The CDR3 sequence is CASGQGSYNSPLHF. The CDR3 DNA sequence: TGTGCCAGTGGACAGGGCTCCTATAATTCACCCCTCCACTTT.

The rearrangement joins TRBV6-5 to TRBJ2-1; TRBD2 might be the D (5 bases). The CDR3 runs to 15 residues. The germline V and J ends were trimmed by 7 bases and 4 bases, with 17 bases remaining between them. The germline V gene has CDR1 MNHEY and CDR2 SVGAGI. In DNA form, the CDR3 reads TGTGCCAGCACCCAGTCGAGCGGTGATTACAATGAGCAGTTCTTC. As protein: CASTQSSGDYNEQFF.

CDR3 bases: TGTGCCAGTAGTAGGGGGGCGAGAAGCAATCAGCCCCAGCATTTT. Translation: CASSRGARSNQPQHF. This chain uses TRBV19 with TRBJ1-5; perhaps TRBD1 as D (6 bases). CDR1 LNHDA and CDR2 SQIVND come from the germline V gene (reference sequence). The CDR3 contains 15 residues. V was shortened by 4 bases and J by 1 base, with 11 bases between the two germline ends.

The V and J genes are TRBV2 and TRBJ1-2; D gene uncertain. The V gene's germline CDR1 is SNHLY and CDR2 FYNNEI. The V gene lost 6 bases and the J gene lost 10 bases, with 12 bases spanning the gap. The CDR3 sequence is 11 residues long. CDR3 in DNA: TGTGCCAGCAGGGTTGGCCCATACTACACCTTC. It is translated as CASRVGPYYTF. Using reference TRBV2 and TRBJ1-2 for the parts outside the CDR3, the full variable domain is EPEVTQTPSHQVTQMGQEVILRCVPISNHLYFYWYRQILGQKVEFLVSFYNNEISEKSEIFDDQFSVERPDGSNFTLKIRSTKLEDSAMYFCASRVGPYYTFGSGTRLTVV.

The V gene is TRBV7-8, the J gene TRBJ2-5; 9 nucleotides match TRBD1. Germline CDR1 SGHVS, CDR2 FQNEAQ. The CDR3 has 16 residues. V lost 1 base, J lost 5 bases, and 8 bases stayed unmatched. Here the CDR3 reads CASSLGAGTGYETQYF. The CDR3 DNA reads TGTGCCAGCAGCTTAGGGGCCGGGACAGGGTACGAGACCCAGTACTTC.

In this sample, this clone turned up a few times. This chain uses TRBV6-2 or TRBV6-3 with TRBJ2-7; D possibly uses TRBD1 or TRBD2 (5 bases each). The CDR3 extends over 14 amino acids. Between the trimmed V and J ends, which lost 5 bases and 3 bases, there was a span of 14 bases. Germline assignment: CDR1 MNHEY and CDR2 SVGEGT. CDR3 region: CASSPRDAHYEQYF. The CDR3 nucleotides are TGTGCCAGCAGTCCCCGGGACGCCCACTACGAGCAGTACTTC.

V usage is TRBV7-9 and J usage is TRBJ2-5, with 9 bases identical to TRBD1. Losses at the gene ends were 5 bases for V and 0 bases for J; bases not matched to a gene: 7. This CDR3 contains 16 residues. Germline V CDR1 and CDR2: SEHNR, FQNEAQ (reference sequence). The CDR3, as DNA: TGTGCCAGCAGCCTGGGGACAGGGCTGTACCAAGAGACCCAGTACTTC. Protein: CASSLGTGLYQETQYF.

A single count supports this clone. V and J are TRBV28 and TRBJ1-5; the D gene is possibly TRBD1 (5 bases). Germline-derived CDR1 and CDR2 are MDHEN and SYDVKM. The CDR3 spans 13 residues. The V end lost 7 bases, the J end lost 5 bases, and 12 bases lay between the germline ends. Here the CDR3 DNA reads TGTGCCAGCAACCCGGGGGTGGATCAGCCCCAGCATTTT. This encodes CASNPGVDQPQHF.